Listed below are T cell receptor beta chains from one sample, sequenced in a study of blood T cell repertoires in COVID-19. Generated by immunoSEQ multiplex PCR, the TCRdb table keeps only in-frame clones and is missing some. Of about 270,000 clones in the sample, more than 75% were seen once. The material sequenced was PBMCs or T cells enriched from blood (not recorded which). These receptors came from a woman aged 60-70 years in a cohort exposed to, infected with or recovered from COVID-19 (not recorded which). The CDR3 runs from the conserved cysteine through the conserved F or W.

TRBJ2-2 | TRBV29-1 | CSVGQGVNTGELFF
TRBJ1-2 | TRBV7-3 | CASSLSREDGYTF
TRBJ2-7 | TRBV19 | CASSKPDKTYEQYF
TRBJ2-2 | TRBV29-1 | CSAKMWRTGELFF
TRBJ2-3 | TRBV15 | CATSTRVSVGTDTQYF
TRBJ2-2 | TRBV18 | CASSRTSGTGELFF
TRBJ2-2 | TRBV6-5 | CASSYSREGAGELFF
TRBJ2-1 | TRBV5-1 | CASSLDGLYNEQFF
TRBJ2-7 | TRBV28 | CASSRAGSSYEQYF
TRBJ2-7 | TRBV20-1 | CSATGTYEQYF
TRBJ2-1 | TRBV19 | CASNSLAGDWNEQFF
TRBJ2-1 | TRBV6-1 | CASSEKGTRPGGNEQFF
TRBJ1-1 | TRBV7-3 | CASSLGTGNTEAFF
TRBJ2-1 | TRBV9 | CASSVSSGTYNEQFF